This T cell receptor (beta chain) was recorded in a study of cytotoxic CD8 clonotypes in ibrutinib-treated CLL. Overall study context: Within the patient group, around twelve were relapsed/refractory and around 15 treatment-naive, and approximately 17 were IGHV unmutated. Findings and limits, study-wide: Clonality correlated strongly with circulating CD8+ T cells and exceeded age-matched healthy donors at baseline. Investigators sampled sustained-remission and progressing patients at differing times.

The V end lost 1 base, the J end lost 5 bases, and 8 bases lay between the germline ends. This CDR3 has 13 residues. CDR1 and CDR2 (germline): MGHRA, YSYEKL. The protocol was immunoSEQ multiplex PCR, while the TCRdb copy is restricted to in-frame clones and leaves out a portion. The table lists 150,000 or so clones, approximately 80% of them singletons. Points on this clone: Its antigen is as yet unknown.

The clonotype originates from a human donor with chronic lymphocytic leukemia. Sequencing was performed on PBMCs, taken after 12 months of ibrutinib treatment. The chain uses TRBV4-1 and TRBJ1-1; D not certain. The CDR3 region has the DNA TGCGCCAGCAGCCAAGTCTCCGCGACTGAAGCTTTCTTT. Translated: CASSQVSATEAFF.